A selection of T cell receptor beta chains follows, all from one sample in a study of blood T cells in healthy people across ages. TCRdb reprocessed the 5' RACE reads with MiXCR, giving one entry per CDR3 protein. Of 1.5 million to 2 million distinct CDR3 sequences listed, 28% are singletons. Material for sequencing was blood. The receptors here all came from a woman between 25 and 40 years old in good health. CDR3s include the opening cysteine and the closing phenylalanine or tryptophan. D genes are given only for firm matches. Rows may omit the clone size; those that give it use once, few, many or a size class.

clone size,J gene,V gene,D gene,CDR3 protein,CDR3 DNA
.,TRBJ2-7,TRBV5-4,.,CASSLGLAPSYEQYF,TGTGCCAGCAGCTTGGGGCTAGCGCCCTCCTACGAGCAGTACTTC
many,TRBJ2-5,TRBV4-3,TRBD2,CASSQDSSGRETQYF,TGCGCCAGCAGCCAAGATTCTAGCGGGAGAGAGACCCAGTACTTC
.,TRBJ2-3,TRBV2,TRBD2,CASLASGVADTQYF,TGTGCCAGCCTGGCTAGCGGGGTAGCAGATACGCAGTATTTT
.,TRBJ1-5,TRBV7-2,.,CASSSQGIGQPQHF,TGTGCCAGCAGCTCACAGGGTATTGGTCAGCCCCAGCATTTT
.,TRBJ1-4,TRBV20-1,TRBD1,CSAGYRGGKLFF,TGCAGTGCTGGTTACAGGGGTGGAAAACTGTTTTTT
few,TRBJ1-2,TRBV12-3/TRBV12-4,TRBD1,CASSFEGARYGYTF,TGTGCCAGCAGTTTTGAGGGGGCGCGCTATGGCTACACCTTC
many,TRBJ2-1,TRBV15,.,CATSNPFYNEQFF,TGTGCCACCAGCAATCCTTTCTACAATGAGCAGTTCTTC
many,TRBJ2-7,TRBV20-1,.,CSARVVSGVEQYF,TGCAGTGCTAGAGTCGTGTCCGGGGTCGAGCAGTACTTC
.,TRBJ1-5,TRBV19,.,CASSTPGGGNQPQHF,TGTGCCAGTAGTACCCCGGGAGGGGGGAATCAGCCCCAGCATTTT
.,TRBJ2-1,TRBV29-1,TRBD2,CSVAGRAGAYNEQFF,TGCAGCGTTGCCGGACGAGCGGGAGCCTACAATGAGCAGTTCTTC
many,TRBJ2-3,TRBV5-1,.,CASSLEEDLDTQYF,TGCGCCAGCAGCTTGGAAGAAGATTTGGATACGCAGTATTTT
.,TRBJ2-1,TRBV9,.,CASSVGGPSGDDEQFF,TGTGCCAGCAGCGTAGGGGGGCCGTCAGGGGACGATGAGCAGTTCTTC
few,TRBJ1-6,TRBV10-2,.,CASSREYRESPLHF,TGCGCCAGCAGCCGGGAGTACAGGGAGTCACCCCTCCACTTT
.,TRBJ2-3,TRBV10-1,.,CASSEGRNTQYF,TGCGCCAGCAGTGAGGGGAGGAATACGCAGTATTTT
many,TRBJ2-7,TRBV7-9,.,CASSSPWSERVINEQYF,TGTGCCAGCAGCTCCCCGTGGTCCGAGCGGGTTATCAACGAGCAGTACTTC
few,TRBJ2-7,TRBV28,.,CASSLGGCEQYF,TGTGCCAGCAGTTTGGGGGGCTGCGAGCAGTACTTC
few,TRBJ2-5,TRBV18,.,CASSPGAEKYQETQYF,TGTGCCAGCTCGCCCGGGGCGGAAAAATACCAAGAGACCCAGTACTTC
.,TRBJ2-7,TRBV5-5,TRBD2,CASSWTSSTYEQYF,TGTGCCAGCAGCTGGACTAGTAGTACCTACGAGCAGTACTTC
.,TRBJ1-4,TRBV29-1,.,CSVVSQLNEKLFF,TGCAGCGTTGTGAGCCAGCTTAATGAAAAACTGTTTTTT
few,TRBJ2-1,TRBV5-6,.,CASSLSTESIYNEQFF,TGTGCCAGCAGCTTGTCCACAGAATCCATTTACAATGAGCAGTTCTTC
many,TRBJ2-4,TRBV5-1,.,CASSLSGDIQYF,TGCGCCAGCAGCTTATCCGGGGACATTCAGTACTTC
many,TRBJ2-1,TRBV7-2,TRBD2,CASSLVGAGVGNEQFF,TGTGCCAGCAGCTTAGTCGGAGCGGGGGTCGGCAATGAGCAGTTCTTC
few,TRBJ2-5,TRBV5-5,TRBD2,CASSLVNWGGRETQYF,TGTGCCAGCAGCTTGGTCAACTGGGGCGGGAGGGAGACCCAGTACTTC
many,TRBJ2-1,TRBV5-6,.,CASSLDVYNEQFF,TGTGCCAGCAGCCTTGACGTATACAATGAGCAGTTCTTC
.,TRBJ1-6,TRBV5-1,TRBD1,CASSPNQQPTGDNSPLHF,TGCGCCAGCAGCCCAAACCAACAACCTACAGGGGATAATTCACCCCTCCACTTT
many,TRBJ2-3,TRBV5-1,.,CASSLTGDTQYF,TGTGCCAGCAGCTTGACAGGAGATACGCAGTATTTT
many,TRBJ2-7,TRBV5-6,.,CASSLGAGLKSHEQYF,TGTGCCAGCAGCTTGGGTGCGGGGTTGAAGTCCCACGAGCAGTACTTC
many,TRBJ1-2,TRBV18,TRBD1,CASSPVGQGRGYTF,TGTGCCAGCTCACCAGTGGGACAGGGACGTGGCTACACCTTC
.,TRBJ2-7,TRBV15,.,CATSRDLRAEQYF,TGTGCCACCAGCAGAGATCTGCGCGCCGAGCAGTACTTC
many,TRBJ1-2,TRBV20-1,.,CSARDRPGARDYGYTF,TGCAGTGCTAGAGATCGTCCGGGGGCGCGCGACTATGGCTACACCTTC
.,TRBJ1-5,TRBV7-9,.,CASSLSHGNQPQHF,TGTGCCAGCAGCTTATCTCACGGCAATCAGCCCCAGCATTTT
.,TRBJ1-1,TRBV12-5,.,CASGLIGDTEAFF,TGTGCTAGTGGTTTGATAGGTGACACTGAAGCTTTCTTT
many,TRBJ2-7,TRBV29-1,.,CSVVRGLGLEEQYF,TGCAGCGTGGTACGGGGACTGGGCCTGGAGGAGCAGTACTTC
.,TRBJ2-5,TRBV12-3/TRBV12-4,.,CASRESRVYQETQYF,TGTGCCAGCAGAGAATCAAGGGTGTACCAAGAGACCCAGTACTTC
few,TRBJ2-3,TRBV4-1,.,CASSSMSSELTDTQYF,TGCGCCAGCAGCTCTATGTCATCGGAGCTCACAGATACGCAGTATTTT
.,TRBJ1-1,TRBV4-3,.,CASSQDGTLNTEAFF,TGCGCCAGCAGCCAAGATGGGACATTGAACACTGAAGCTTTCTTT
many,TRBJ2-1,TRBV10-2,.,CATYPVSYNEQFF,TGCGCCACCTACCCAGTCTCATACAATGAGCAGTTCTTC
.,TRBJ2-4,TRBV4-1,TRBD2,CASSQDEPSGGNIQYF,TGCGCCAGCAGCCAAGATGAACCTAGCGGGGGGAACATTCAGTACTTC
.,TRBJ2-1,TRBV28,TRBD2,CASSSPLAGSYNEQFF,TGTGCCAGCAGCTCCCCCCTAGCGGGCTCCTACAATGAGCAGTTCTTC
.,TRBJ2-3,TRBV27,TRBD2,CASSPWTSGFTDTQYF,TGTGCCAGCAGTCCTTGGACTAGCGGATTCACAGATACGCAGTATTTT
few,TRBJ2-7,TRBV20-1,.,CSAQPVGVGAQYF,TGCAGTGCACAACCAGTGGGAGTAGGAGCGCAGTACTTC
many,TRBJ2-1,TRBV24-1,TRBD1,CATSARTGVGEQFF,TGTGCCACCAGCGCAAGGACAGGGGTAGGTGAGCAGTTCTTC
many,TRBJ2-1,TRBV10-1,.,CASSRRTGAYNEQFF,TGCGCCAGCTCCCGAAGGACGGGCGCTTACAATGAGCAGTTCTTC
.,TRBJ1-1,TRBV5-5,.,CASRDERGGTEAFF,TGTGCCAGCAGGGACGAAAGGGGGGGGACTGAAGCTTTCTTT
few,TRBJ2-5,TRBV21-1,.,CASSTRLAGEGLGEYF,TGTGCCAGCAGCACCAGACTAGCGGGAGAAGGTCTAGGGGAGTACTTC
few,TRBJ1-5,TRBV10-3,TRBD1,CAIGGQPNQPQHF,TGTGCCATCGGGGGACAGCCCAATCAGCCCCAGCATTTT
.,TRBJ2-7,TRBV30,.,CAWSSGPYEQYF,TGTGCCTGGAGCTCCGGACCCTACGAGCAGTACTTC
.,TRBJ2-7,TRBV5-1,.,CASSKDGGSYEQYF,TGCGCCAGCAGCAAGGACGGGGGCTCCTACGAGCAGTACTTC
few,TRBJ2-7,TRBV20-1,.,CSAPAESSYEQYF,TGCAGTGCCCCCGCAGAGAGCTCCTACGAGCAGTACTTC
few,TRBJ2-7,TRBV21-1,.,CASSKVDHKGTGEGDYEQYF,TGTGCCAGCAGCAAAGTCGACCACAAGGGGACAGGGGAGGGAGACTACGAGCAGTACTTC
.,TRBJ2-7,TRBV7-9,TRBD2,CASSGTSGSSYNEQYF,TGTGCCAGCAGCGGGACTAGCGGGAGCTCCTACAATGAGCAGTACTTC
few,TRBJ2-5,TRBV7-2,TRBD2,CASSATSGGFQETQYF,TGTGCCAGCAGCGCGACTAGCGGGGGGTTTCAAGAGACCCAGTACTTC
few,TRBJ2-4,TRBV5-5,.,CASTVEPPAKNIQYF,TGTGCCAGCACCGTGGAGCCCCCAGCCAAAAACATTCAGTACTTC
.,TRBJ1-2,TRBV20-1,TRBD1,CSAPAPRDRPNYGYTF,TGCAGTGCTCCCGCCCCACGGGACAGACCTAACTATGGCTACACCTTC
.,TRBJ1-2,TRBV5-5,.,CASSLSGDYDYTF,TGTGCCAGCAGCCTTAGCGGGGACTATGACTACACCTTC
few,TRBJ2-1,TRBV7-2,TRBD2,CASSLALAGGQGEQFF,TGTGCCAGCAGCTTAGCGCTAGCGGGGGGGCAGGGTGAGCAGTTCTTC
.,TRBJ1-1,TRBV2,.,CARRKGLGNTEAFF,TGTGCCAGACGGAAGGGGTTGGGGAACACTGAAGCTTTCTTT
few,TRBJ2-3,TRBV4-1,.,CASSQRVSSTDTQYF,TGCGCCAGCAGCCAAAGGGTTTCTAGCACAGATACGCAGTATTTT
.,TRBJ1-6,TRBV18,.,CASSPAGSVRSPLHF,TGTGCCAGCTCACCCGCGGGCAGTGTGCGTTCACCCCTCCACTTT